These 17 T cell receptor beta chains share one sample of origin, sequenced in a study of blood T cells in healthy people across ages (dated by TCRdb to between 2015 and 2016). The library was produced with 5' RACE. The instrument was an Illumina HiSeq 2500. A second PCR of roughly 7 to 11 cycles was performed with a sample-barcoded 5' primer and a J-beta primer mix. The public reads were reprocessed in TCRdb via fastp at Q25 and MiXCR, keeping in-frame beta chains. Here each entry gathers all rows of one CDR3 protein and keeps the most common genes and DNA. The sample table holds about 1.6 million distinct CDR3 sequences, of which about 35% were seen once. The ten largest clones add up to approximately 11% of the sample. The sequenced material came from blood. The receptor set was obtained from a woman under 40 in good health.

This clonotype was detected once. The CDR3 ends on some other residue instead of the conserved phenylalanine or tryptophan, so this is likely a read error. V and J are TRBV5-1 and TRBJ2-7; 7 positions match TRBD1. The CDR3 runs 13 residues. CDR1 and CDR2 from the germline V gene are SGHRS and YFSETQ. After removal of 5 bases from V and 7 bases from J, the junction contained 9 bases not matched to a gene. The CDR3 is CASSRTGVQEQYC. The CDR3 DNA sequence: TGCGCCAGCAGTCGAACAGGGGTGCAAGAGCAGTACTGC.

This clonotype was counted only a few times. The chain couples TRBV24-1 to TRBJ1-2; D unclear. The CDR3 extends over 12 amino acids. CDR1 and CDR2 (germline): KGHDR, SFDVKD. V lost 6 bases to trimming and J lost 1 base, with 5 bases between them. The CDR3 DNA reads as TGTGCCACCAGTTCACATAACTATGGCTACACCTTC. Translating gives CATSSHNYGYTF.

V and J are TRBV18 and TRBJ1-6; D is unresolved. With 4 bases removed from V and 5 bases from J, the gap between germline ends came to 6 bases. The germline CDR1 and CDR2 sequences are KGHSH and LQKENI. CDR3 size: 13 residues. The chain's CDR3 is CASSREDNSPLHF. The CDR3 coding sequence is TGTGCCAGCTCACGAGAGGATAATTCACCCCTCCACTTT.

This clonotype showed up just a few times. The J gene is TRBJ2-2, the V gene TRBV5-1; D is undetermined. Looked up from germline, CDR1 is SGHRS and CDR2 is YFSETQ. This CDR3 has 14 residues. V lost 4 bases, J lost 3 bases, and 10 bases lay in between. In DNA, the CDR3 is TGCGCCAGCAGCCCACCCCTTTACACCGGGGAGCTGTTTTTT. Its protein product is CASSPPLYTGELFF.

V gene TRBV20-1 combines with J gene TRBJ2-7; 7 nucleotides align to TRBD2. Trimming at V came to 5 bases and at J to 2 bases, leaving 9 bases not matched to a gene. Germline values: CDR1 DFQATT, CDR2 SNEGSKA (reference sequence). There are 14 residues in the CDR3. Written as DNA, the CDR3 is TGCAGTGCTTCACTAGCGACTCTCGCCTACGAGCAGTACTTC. This codes for CSASLATLAYEQYF.

This sequence joins TRBV7-2 and TRBJ2-3; tentatively, D is TRBD2 (6 bases). Trimming cost V 4 bases and J 2 bases, with 10 bases left between them. This CDR3 spans 14 amino acids. Germline V gives CDR1 SGHTA, CDR2 FQGNSA. The CDR3 is CASSSGLLTDTQYF. CDR3 sequence (DNA): TGTGCCAGCAGCTCGGGACTGCTCACAGATACGCAGTATTTT.

This chain joins TRBV20-1 and TRBJ2-5; D is possibly TRBD1 (5 bases). Germline V gene sequence: CDR1 DFQATT, CDR2 SNEGSKA (reference sequence). CDR3 length: 15 residues. V was clipped by 3 bases and J by 5 bases, with 19 bases between them. The CDR3 coding sequence is TGCAGTGCTAGCGCCTTTTTTGGGGCTCAGGAGACCCAGTACTTC. Its protein product is CSASAFFGAQETQYF.

The genes are TRBV5-8 and TRBJ2-5, with 8 bases fitting TRBD1. The last part of the DNA fits TRBJ2-7 better; the J call may be wrong. This CDR3 has 19 residues. The V gene's germline CDR1 is SGHTS and CDR2 YDEGEE. The CDR3 here is CASSFPRYRGTLLSHEQYF. The CDR3, as DNA: TGTGCCAGCAGCTTTCCCCGGTACAGGGGGACACTCCTTTCGCACGAGCAGTACTTC.

This clonotype occurred many times. V usage is TRBV29-1 and J usage is TRBJ1-1, with TRBD1 matching 7 bases. The germline gives CDR1 SQVTM, CDR2 ANQGSEA. This CDR3 spans 12 amino acids. V lost 7 bases, J lost 4 bases, and 6 bases stayed unmatched. The chain's CDR3 is CSGIQGSTEAFF. Written as DNA, the CDR3 is TGCAGCGGTATACAGGGGAGCACTGAAGCTTTCTTT.

The chain uses TRBV30 and TRBJ1-1; a possible D gene is TRBD1 (5 bases). The CDR3 has 13 amino acids. Germline lookup yields CDR1 GTSNPN and CDR2 SVGIG (reference sequence). V shed 2 bases and J shed 1 base, with 8 bases lying between them. CDR3 loop: CAWSKGTNTEAFF. Here the CDR3 DNA reads TGTGCCTGGAGTAAGGGGACGAACACTGAAGCTTTCTTT.

This clonotype showed up just a few times. V and J are TRBV2 and TRBJ2-4; D gene unclear. The CDR3 totals 11 residues. Germline V CDR1 and CDR2: SNHLY, FYNNEI. With 6 bases removed from V and 7 bases from J, the gap between germline ends came to 7 bases. Here the CDR3 DNA reads TGTGCCAGCAGACTGGGGAACATTCAGTACTTC. It is translated as CASRLGNIQYF.

The rearrangement uses TRBV18 and TRBJ2-5; 11 nucleotides agree with TRBD1. CDR3 length equals 16 residues. Germline CDR1 reads KGHSH; CDR2 reads LQKENI. Unmatched junction bases numbered 5, after V lost 0 bases and J lost 5 bases. The CDR3 protein is CASSPPRGQGAETQYF. DNA for the CDR3: TGTGCCAGCTCACCACCGAGAGGACAGGGGGCGGAGACCCAGTACTTC.

The chain has TRBV6-6 and TRBJ1-4, with D possibly matching TRBD1 (6 bases). The CDR3 extends over 14 amino acids. Germline V gene lookup returns CDR1 MNHNY and CDR2 SVGAGI (reference sequence). With 7 bases removed from V and 5 bases from J, the gap between germline ends came to 14 bases. CDR3 sequence (DNA): TGTGCCAGCAATCCTAGGGGGGAGAATGAAAAACTGTTTTTT. Its translation is CASNPRGENEKLFF.

This clonotype has at least ten counts. This sequence joins TRBV7-7 and TRBJ2-5; 8 positions match TRBD2. J was trimmed by 3 bases and V by 5 bases; bases with no gene match: 8. Looked up from germline, CDR1 is SSHAT and CDR2 is FNYEAQ (reference sequence). The CDR3 loop spans 15 amino acids. Written as DNA, the CDR3 is TGTGCCAGCAGCCTCACCGGGACTAGTAAAGAGACCCAGTACTTC. Translated: CASSLTGTSKETQYF.

This clonotype showed up just a few times. The CDR3, as DNA: TGTGCCAGCTCCCAGAGGGGTAGGGTGGGGGACTACGAGCAGTACTTC. It translates to CASSQRGRVGDYEQYF. The chain is built from TRBV27 and TRBJ2-7, with D tentatively TRBD1 or TRBD2 (5 bases each). CDR1 MNHEY and CDR2 SMNVEV come from the germline V gene (reference sequence). V was trimmed by 8 bases and J by 3 bases, leaving 23 bases between them. There are 16 residues in the CDR3.

This chain links TRBV20-1 with TRBJ2-1; TRBD2 agrees at 8 bases. The V and J ends lost 0 bases and 7 bases, in that order; junction bases with no gene match: 8. The CDR3 length is 15 residues. The germline gives CDR1 DFQATT, CDR2 SNEGSKA (reference sequence). The CDR3 loop is CSARDTGRAVNEQFF. The CDR3 nucleotides are TGCAGTGCTAGAGACACCGGGAGGGCCGTGAATGAGCAGTTCTTC.

This clonotype showed up just a few times. This chain uses TRBV5-1 with TRBJ2-6, with a tentative D call TRBD1 (6 bases). Germline CDR1 and CDR2: SGHRS and YFSETQ. This CDR3 has 18 amino acids. V lost 3 bases and J 0 bases, leaving 16 bases between the germline ends. The CDR3 coding sequence is TGCGCCAGCAGCTACCTCCCGGGACAACTCTCTGGGGCCAACGTCCTGACTTTC. It translates to CASSYLPGQLSGANVLTF.